The clone carrying this TCR beta chain was counted ten times or more. Its antigen is unidentified. This entry is derived from a study of CD8 T cells in ankylosing spondylitis. Study findings and constraints: One TCR beta motif, made up of roughly eight highly homologous variants, appeared characteristic of ankylosing spondylitis blood. Disease-associated clones were reportedly significantly overrepresented in matched ankylosing spondylitis synovial fluid.

Making use of molecular barcodes, quantitative 5'-RACE generated TCR beta libraries. TCRdb processed the 5' RACE reads anew with MiXCR; each CDR3 protein has one entry. The sample consists of approximately 69,000 distinct CDR3 sequences, over 4% of them appearing once. The receptor was derived from a male donor with ankylosing spondylitis or in good health (not recorded which). The sample was blood, either unsorted or a sorted T cell fraction (not recorded which).

The CDR3 coding sequence is TGTGCCAGCAGCCAAGAGGTCGCAGGGGGCGGGTTTCCTCGGCCCCAGCATTTT. Residues: CASSQEVAGGGFPRPQHF. The gene calls are TRBV4-2 and TRBJ1-5, with TRBD1 matching over 8 bases. From germline, CDR1 is LGHNA and CDR2 YNFKEQ. Losses at the gene ends were 0 bases for V and 9 bases for J; bases not matched to a gene: 16. This CDR3 comprises 18 residues.